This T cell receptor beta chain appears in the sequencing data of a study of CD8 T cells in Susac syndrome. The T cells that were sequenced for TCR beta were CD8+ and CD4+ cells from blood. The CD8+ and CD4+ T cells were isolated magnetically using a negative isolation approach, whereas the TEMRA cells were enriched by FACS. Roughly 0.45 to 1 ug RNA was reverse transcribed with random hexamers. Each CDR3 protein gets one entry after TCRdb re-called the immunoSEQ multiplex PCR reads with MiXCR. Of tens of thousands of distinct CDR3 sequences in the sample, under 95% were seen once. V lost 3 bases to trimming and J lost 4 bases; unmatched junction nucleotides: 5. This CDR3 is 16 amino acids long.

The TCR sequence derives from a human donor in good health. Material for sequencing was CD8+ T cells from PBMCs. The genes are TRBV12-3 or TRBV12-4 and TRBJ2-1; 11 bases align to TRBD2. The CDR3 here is CASSFPTSGTYNEQFF. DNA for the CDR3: TGTGCCAGCAGTTTCCCGACTAGCGGGACTTACAATGAGCAGTTCTTC.